This T cell receptor beta chain emerged from a study of cytomegalovirus exposure and HLA in healthy donors. PCR used 60 Vbeta primers and 13 Jbeta primers. Sequencing used immunoSEQ multiplex PCR; TCRdb keeps in-frame clones, though not all of them. The table has about 140,000 clones, approximately 76% seen once. With 4 bases removed from V and 2 bases from J, the gap between germline ends came to 17 bases. Germline loops: CDR1 SEHNR, CDR2 FQNEAQ (reference sequence). This CDR3 comprises 16 residues. Material for sequencing was PBMCs. The rearrangement links TRBV7-9 to TRBJ2-5, with D possibly being TRBD2 (6 bases). The TCR comes from a man between 40 and 49 years old in good health and CMV-seronegative. The CDR3 reads CASSSIQVGGQETQYF. The CDR3 DNA reads as TGTGCCAGCAGCTCAATACAGGTTGGGGGGCAAGAGACCCAGTACTTC. Filled out from reference TRBV7-9 and TRBJ2-5, the complete variable domain reads DTGVSQNPRHKITKRGQNVTFRCDPISEHNRLYWYRQTLGQGPEFLTYFQNEAQLEKSRLLSDRFSAERPKGSFSTLEIQRTEQGDSAMYLCASSSIQVGGQETQYFGPGTRLLVL.